Described below is a single T cell receptor beta chain sequence and its context. Its antigen specificity is not known. The record has no base qualities; no much larger clone is one base away. TCRbeta CDR3 regions were sequenced with the immunoSEQ Assay. After extraction, genomic DNA underwent amplification by bias-controlled multiplex PCR, followed by high-throughput sequencing. Under the source paper's analysis protocol: To quantify the absolute abundance of every unique TCRbeta CDR3 region, sequences were collapsed and filtered. T cell fraction was estimated by normalizing TCRbeta template counts to usable DNA, which was measured by amplifying reference genes present in all nucleated cells. Repertoire TCRs were annotated as SARS-CoV-2-specific by exact matching of V gene, CDR3 amino acid sequence and J gene to a known reactive TCR set. MIRA supplied the reference SARS-CoV-2 TCR set, which was filtered for enrichment in COVID-19-positive ImmuneCODE repertoires so that public or cross-reactive TCRs were removed. Based on the MIRA antigens, annotated TCRs were further analysed at the level of specific ORF or position within ORF. Depth was the summed frequency of annotated unique rearrangements, while breadth was defined as annotated unique rearrangements over total unique productive rearrangements. Two-sided Wilcoxon rank-sum tests were applied when comparing TCR breadth between groups. The source is immuneACCESS, and TCRdb retained only in-frame sequences with V and J called. Part of the clones is not carried over; for the studies checked, unresolved V genes explain less than half of this, and the remainder is unexplained. V, J and clone size were drawn from that table, and D and trimming were deduced from the DNA. The sample table lists roughly 350,000 clones, 88% of them with a count of one. The ten largest clones add up to around 6.1% of the sample.

These data originate in a study of Ad26.COV2.S vaccination and SARS-CoV-2 variants (dated by TCRdb to the early 2020s). About the full investigation: Vaccine-arm donors came from COV1001, a multicentre, randomized, double-blind, placebo-controlled phase I-IIa trial of Ad26.COV2.S in healthy adults. Ad26.COV2.S was administered intramuscularly at 5 x 10^10 or 1 x 10^11 viral particles, either as a single shot or as two shots given 56 days apart. The specificity and breadth of SARS-CoV-2-reactive T cell receptors after Ad26.COV2.S vaccination were assessed by TCRbeta repertoire sequencing. The TCR-sequenced set comprised about 30 samples: some 20 Ad26.COV2.S vaccine recipients, 5 placebo recipients and 8 SARS-CoV-2 convalescent individuals. Trial participants were randomized into five groups of five, in which low-dose or high-dose Ad26.COV2.S was given once or twice, or placebo was given on both occasions. Blinding of investigators to trial group allocation was maintained during experiments and outcome assessment. The study at large found these results: After vaccination, substantial breadth of spike-specific CD8+ and CD4+ T cell responses was reported. Non-spike TCR breadth was comparable between vaccine and placebo recipients, consistent with the vaccine containing only spike. The authors noted that the TCR breadth and depth analyses may have underestimated total T cell responses. Compared with placebo recipients, Ad26.COV2.S recipients showed higher spike-specific TCR breadth (P = 0.0014). Comparing responses between vaccine doses or regimens was not something the study was powered to do.

What the treatment or condition label conveys for this sample: around 19 received Ad26.COV2.S at low or high dose, single or two shots; roughly 5 received placebo; per-sample allocation not given. Repertoires of vaccine and placebo recipients were sequenced from samples taken on day 63 after the first injection. Cohort 1b enrolled some 25 adults aged 18-55 years at a single site in Boston, USA, between 29 July and 7 August 2020. Ad26.COV2.S consisted of a replication-incompetent adenovirus type 26 vector by which a prefusion-stabilized SARS-CoV-2 spike protein from the original Wuhan strain was expressed. The CDR3 holds 13 amino acids from the cysteine to the phenylalanine. Only the CDR3 region is kept as DNA, spanning 39 bases read in frame from base 1. Based on the germline V gene (reference sequence), the CDR1 and CDR2 sequences are MNHEY and SMNVEV. The V end loses 2 bases and the J end loses 6 bases, and a stretch of 10 bases separates them.

The origin of this receptor is a person aged 18 to 59 who received the Ad26.COV2.S COVID-19 vaccine or a placebo. The chain couples TRBV27 to TRBJ1-2, and possibly TRBD1, on 5 matching bases. The material was peripheral blood, obtained in a trial of Ad26.COV2.S vaccine versus placebo. The sequence in DNA is TGTGCCAGCAGTTTAGGGGGGGTGGATGGCTACACCTTC. Its product reads: CASSLGGVDGYTF.